Included here is one T cell receptor (beta chain) sequence, with context. The data stem from a study of cytomegalovirus exposure and HLA in healthy donors. The wider study: There were around 100 million unique TCR beta sequences, drawn from around 180 million T cells, in an earlier analysis.

Germline trimming cut 2 bases from V and 5 bases from J; bases unmatched to any gene: 10. The CDR3 covers 16 residues. Germline-derived CDR1 and CDR2 are SGHRS and YFSETQ. It was with 60 Vbeta and 13 Jbeta primers that the PCR ran. Data came from immunoSEQ multiplex PCR; TCRdb stores just in-frame clones and leaves some out. Here the sample spans some 120,000 clones, 9% to 10% being singletons. This receptor was identified in a man younger than 40 in good health and CMV-seronegative. The chain has TRBV5-1 and TRBJ2-5, with 9 bases identical to TRBD1. The sequenced material came from PBMCs. The CDR3 nucleotides read TGCGCCAGCAGCTTAGCAACAGGGGGCCTCGGGGAGACCCAGTACTTC. Translation gives CASSLATGGLGETQYF.